Reported below is one T cell receptor beta chain. One entry per CDR3 protein results from TCRdb running MiXCR on the PCR reads. The top ten clones hold 0.7% to 0.95% of a sample with nearly 650,000 distinct CDR3 sequences, about 25% of them seen once. Trimming took 0 bases from V and 4 from J, leaving 10 bases between them. Germline V lookup: CDR1 DFQATT, CDR2 SNEGSKA (reference sequence). This CDR3 comprises 15 residues. This sample was included in a study of molecular identifiers for immune sequencing clone quantification. The J gene is TRBJ1-6, the V gene TRBV20-1; D is ambiguous. Sample: naive CD8+ T cells from blood, with Jurkat cell RNA spiked in. Regarding subset: FACS-sorted CD8+CD4-CCR7+CD45RA+ naive T cells. The sequence derives from a human donor in good health. Some libraries in this study had Jurkat cell RNA spiked in. CDR3 sequence reads: CSAREEGIYNSPLHF. The CDR3 bases are TGCAGTGCTAGAGAAGAGGGAATTTATAATTCACCCCTCCACTTT.